The present T cell receptor (beta chain) was sequenced within a study of radiotherapy plus CTLA-4 blockade in lung cancer. Study-wide findings and caveats: Clones of tumor-derived TCRs expanded in blood after radiotherapy plus ipilimumab.

V lost 5 bases, J lost 0 bases, and 8 bases stayed unmatched. The CDR3 covers 17 residues. Germline loops: CDR1 SGHTA, CDR2 FQGTGA. Worth noting for this clone: Its target is not known.

Clones were sequenced by immunoSEQ multiplex PCR, and TCRdb holds only the in-frame ones, with some missing. The table has roughly 53,000 clones, just under 85% seen once; the top ten hold 4% to 5%. The chain couples TRBV7-3 to TRBJ2-2, with 8 positions matching TRBD2. This clonotype was obtained from a human donor with non-small cell lung cancer whose response to radiotherapy plus ipilimumab could not be evaluated. The starting material was peripheral blood, obtained from a patient treated with radiotherapy plus ipilimumab. The CDR3 loop is CASSPRSSGSNTGELFF. The CDR3 nucleotides read TGTGCCAGCAGCCCCAGATCTAGCGGGTCGAACACCGGGGAGCTGTTTTTT.